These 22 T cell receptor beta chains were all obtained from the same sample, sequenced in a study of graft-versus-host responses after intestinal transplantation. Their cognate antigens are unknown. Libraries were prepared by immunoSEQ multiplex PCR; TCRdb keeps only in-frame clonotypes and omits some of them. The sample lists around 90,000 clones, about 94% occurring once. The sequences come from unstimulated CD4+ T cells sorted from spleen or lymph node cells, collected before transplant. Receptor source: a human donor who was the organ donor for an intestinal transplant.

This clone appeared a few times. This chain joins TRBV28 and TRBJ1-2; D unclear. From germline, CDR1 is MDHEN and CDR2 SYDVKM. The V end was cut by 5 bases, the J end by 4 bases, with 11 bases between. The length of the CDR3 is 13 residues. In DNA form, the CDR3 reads TGTGCCAGCAGTCCCGGCAGGACCTATGGCTACACCTTC. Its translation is CASSPGRTYGYTF.

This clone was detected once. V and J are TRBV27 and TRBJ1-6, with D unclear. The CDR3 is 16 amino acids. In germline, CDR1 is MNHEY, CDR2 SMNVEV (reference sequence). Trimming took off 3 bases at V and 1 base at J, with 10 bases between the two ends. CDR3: CASSLAWGSYNSPLHF. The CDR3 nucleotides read TGTGCCAGCAGTTTGGCCTGGGGTTCCTATAATTCACCCCTCCACTTT.

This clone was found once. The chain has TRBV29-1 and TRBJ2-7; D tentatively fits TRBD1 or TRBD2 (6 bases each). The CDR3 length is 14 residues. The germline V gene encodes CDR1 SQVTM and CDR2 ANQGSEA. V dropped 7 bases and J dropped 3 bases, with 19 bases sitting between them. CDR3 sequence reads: CSAGTPGQIYEQYF. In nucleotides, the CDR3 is TGCAGCGCCGGGACTCCTGGACAGATCTACGAGCAGTACTTC.

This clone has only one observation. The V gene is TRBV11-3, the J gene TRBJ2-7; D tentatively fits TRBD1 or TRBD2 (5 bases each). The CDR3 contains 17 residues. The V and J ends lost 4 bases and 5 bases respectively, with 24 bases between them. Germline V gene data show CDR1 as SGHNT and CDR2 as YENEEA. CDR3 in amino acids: CASSSFWQGPTNDEQYF. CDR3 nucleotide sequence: TGTGCCAGCAGCTCGTTCTGGCAGGGACCTACTAACGACGAGCAGTACTTC.

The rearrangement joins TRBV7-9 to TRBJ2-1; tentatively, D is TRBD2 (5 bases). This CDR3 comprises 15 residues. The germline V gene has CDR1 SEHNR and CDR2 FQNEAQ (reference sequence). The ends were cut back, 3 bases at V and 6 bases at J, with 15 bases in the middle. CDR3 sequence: CASSFRASIVNEQFF. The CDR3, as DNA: TGTGCCAGCAGCTTCCGGGCTAGCATCGTCAATGAGCAGTTCTTC.

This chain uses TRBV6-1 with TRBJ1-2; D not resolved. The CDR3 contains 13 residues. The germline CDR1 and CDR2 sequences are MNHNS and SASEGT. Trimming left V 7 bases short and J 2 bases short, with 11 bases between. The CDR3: CASITDGNYGYTF. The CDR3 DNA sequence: TGTGCCAGCATTACGGACGGAAACTATGGCTACACCTTC.

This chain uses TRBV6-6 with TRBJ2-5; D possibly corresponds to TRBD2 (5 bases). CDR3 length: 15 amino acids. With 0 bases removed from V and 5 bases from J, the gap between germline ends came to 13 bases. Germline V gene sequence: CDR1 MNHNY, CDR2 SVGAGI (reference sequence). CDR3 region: CASSYSKVPGETQYF. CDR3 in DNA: TGTGCCAGCAGTTACTCCAAAGTCCCGGGGGAGACCCAGTACTTC.

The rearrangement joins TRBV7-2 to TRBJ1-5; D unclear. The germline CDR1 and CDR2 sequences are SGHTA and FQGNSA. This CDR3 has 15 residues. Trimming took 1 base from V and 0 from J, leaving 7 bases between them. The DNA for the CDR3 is TGTGCCAGCAGCTTAGTAGCCCATAGCAATCAGCCCCAGCATTTT. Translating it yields CASSLVAHSNQPQHF.

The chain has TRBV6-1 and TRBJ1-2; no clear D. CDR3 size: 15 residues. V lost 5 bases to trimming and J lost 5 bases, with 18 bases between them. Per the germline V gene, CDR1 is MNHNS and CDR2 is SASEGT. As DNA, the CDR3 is TGTGCCAGCAGTCCCCGGACTCGTGGGGATTATGGCTACACCTTC. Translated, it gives CASSPRTRGDYGYTF.

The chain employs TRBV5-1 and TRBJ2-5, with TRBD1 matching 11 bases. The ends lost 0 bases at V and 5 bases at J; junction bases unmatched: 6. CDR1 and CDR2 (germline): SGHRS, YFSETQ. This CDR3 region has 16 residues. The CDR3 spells CASSLAGQGARETQYF. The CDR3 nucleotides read TGCGCCAGCAGCTTGGCCGGACAGGGGGCGAGGGAGACCCAGTACTTC.

The CDR3 sequence is CASSLTRQGDGYTF. DNA for the CDR3: TGTGCCAGCAGCTTGACACGCCAGGGCGATGGCTACACCTTC. This chain uses TRBV5-4 with TRBJ1-2, with D perhaps TRBD1 (5 bases). V gave up 1 base and J gave up 6 bases, with 13 bases separating them. This CDR3 region has 14 residues. Germline CDR1 reads SGHNT; CDR2 reads YYREEE (reference sequence). The variable domain in full, completed from reference TRBV5-4 and TRBJ1-2, reads ETGVTQSPTHLIKTRGQQVTLRCSSQSGHNTVSWYQQALGQGPQFIFQYYREEENGRGNFPPRFSGLQFPNYSSELNVNALELDDSALYLCASSLTRQGDGYTFGSGTRLTVV.

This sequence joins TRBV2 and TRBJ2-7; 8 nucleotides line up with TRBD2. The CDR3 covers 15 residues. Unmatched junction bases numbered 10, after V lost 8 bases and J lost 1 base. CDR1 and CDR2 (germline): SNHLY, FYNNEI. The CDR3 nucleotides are TGTGCCAGCCAACTTGAGCGGGGGCCGTCCTACGAGCAGTACTTC. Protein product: CASQLERGPSYEQYF.

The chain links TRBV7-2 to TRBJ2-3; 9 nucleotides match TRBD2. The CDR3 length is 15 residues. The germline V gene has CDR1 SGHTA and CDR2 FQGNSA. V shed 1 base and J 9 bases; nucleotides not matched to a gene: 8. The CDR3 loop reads CASSLGLDSGGTQYF. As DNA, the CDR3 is TGTGCCAGCAGCTTAGGACTGGATAGCGGGGGAACGCAGTATTTT.

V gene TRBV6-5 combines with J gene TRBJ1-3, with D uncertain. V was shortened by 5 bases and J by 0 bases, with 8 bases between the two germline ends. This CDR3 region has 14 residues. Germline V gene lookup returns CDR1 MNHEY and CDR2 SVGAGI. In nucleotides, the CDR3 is TGTGCCAGCAGTGAGACAAACTCTGGAAACACCATATATTTT. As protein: CASSETNSGNTIYF.

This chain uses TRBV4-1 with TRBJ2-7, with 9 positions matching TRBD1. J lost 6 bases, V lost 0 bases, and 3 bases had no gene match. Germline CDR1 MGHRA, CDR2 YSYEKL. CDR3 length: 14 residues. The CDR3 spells CASSQDDRGGEQYF. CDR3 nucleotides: TGCGCCAGCAGCCAAGACGACAGGGGGGGCGAGCAGTACTTC.

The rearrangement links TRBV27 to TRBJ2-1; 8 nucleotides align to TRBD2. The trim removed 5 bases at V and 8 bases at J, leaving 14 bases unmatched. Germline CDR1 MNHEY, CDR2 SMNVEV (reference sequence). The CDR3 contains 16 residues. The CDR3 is CASSTRSGGFYHEQFF. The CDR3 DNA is TGTGCCAGCAGTACCCGGAGCGGGGGATTTTATCATGAGCAGTTCTTC.

The CDR3, as DNA: TGTGCCAGCAGCCAGGACAGGGCTGGAAACACCATATATTTT. This translates into CASSQDRAGNTIYF. The chain is built from TRBV7-2 and TRBJ1-3, with 8 bases identical to TRBD1. Germline-derived CDR1 and CDR2 are SGHTA and FQGNSA. The CDR3 is 14 amino acids. The V and J ends lost 5 bases and 2 bases, in that order; junction bases with no gene match: 2.

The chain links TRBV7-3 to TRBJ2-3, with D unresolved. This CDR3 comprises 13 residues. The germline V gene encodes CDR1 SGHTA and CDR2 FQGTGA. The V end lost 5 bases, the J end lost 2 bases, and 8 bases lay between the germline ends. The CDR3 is CASSMSYTDTQYF. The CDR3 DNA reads TGTGCCAGCAGCATGTCCTACACAGATACGCAGTATTTT.

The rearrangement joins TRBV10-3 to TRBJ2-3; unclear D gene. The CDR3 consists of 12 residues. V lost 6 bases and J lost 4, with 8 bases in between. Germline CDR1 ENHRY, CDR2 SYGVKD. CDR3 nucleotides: TGTGCCATCAGGGCCAGCGCAGATACGCAGTATTTT. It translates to CAIRASADTQYF.

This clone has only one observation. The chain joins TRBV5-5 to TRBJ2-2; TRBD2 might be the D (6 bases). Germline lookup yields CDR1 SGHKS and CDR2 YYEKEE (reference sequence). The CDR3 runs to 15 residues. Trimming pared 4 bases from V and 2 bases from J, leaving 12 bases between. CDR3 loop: CASSRMGTNTGELFF. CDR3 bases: TGTGCCAGCAGCCGGATGGGGACTAACACCGGGGAGCTGTTTTTT.

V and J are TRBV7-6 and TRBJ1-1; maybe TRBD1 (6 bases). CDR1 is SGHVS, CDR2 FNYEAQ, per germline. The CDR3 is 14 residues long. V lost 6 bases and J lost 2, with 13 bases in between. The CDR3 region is CASRQRTANTEAFF. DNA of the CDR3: TGTGCCAGCAGACAACGGACAGCCAACACTGAAGCTTTCTTT.

The CDR3 here is CASSLGRLYEQYF. CDR3 sequence (DNA): TGCGCCAGCAGCTTGGGTAGGCTTTACGAGCAGTACTTC. The rearrangement links TRBV5-1 to TRBJ2-7, with D unresolved. The CDR3 covers 13 residues. Per germline, CDR1 SGHRS and CDR2 YFSETQ. V gave up 0 bases and J gave up 4 bases, with 8 bases separating them.